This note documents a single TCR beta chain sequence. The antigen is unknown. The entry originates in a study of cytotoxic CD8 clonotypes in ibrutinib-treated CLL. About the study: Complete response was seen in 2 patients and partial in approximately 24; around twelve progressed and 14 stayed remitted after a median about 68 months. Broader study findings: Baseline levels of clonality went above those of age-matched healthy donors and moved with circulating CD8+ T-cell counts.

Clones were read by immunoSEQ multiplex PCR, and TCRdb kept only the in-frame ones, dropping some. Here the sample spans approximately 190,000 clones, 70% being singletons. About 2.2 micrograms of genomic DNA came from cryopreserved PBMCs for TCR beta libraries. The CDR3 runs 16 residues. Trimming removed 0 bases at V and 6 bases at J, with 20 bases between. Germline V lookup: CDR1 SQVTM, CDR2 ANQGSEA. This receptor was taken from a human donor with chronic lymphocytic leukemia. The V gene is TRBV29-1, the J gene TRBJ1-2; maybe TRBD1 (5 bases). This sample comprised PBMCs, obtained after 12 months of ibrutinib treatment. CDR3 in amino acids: CSVEDLKGIFEDGYTF. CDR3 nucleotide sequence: TGCAGCGTTGAAGATCTGAAGGGGATTTTTGAGGATGGCTACACCTTC.